Listed here are 30 T cell receptor beta chains from one sample, sequenced in a study of T-cell reconstitution after alpha-beta-depleted transplantation in children. Unique molecular identifiers were used in preparing the TCRbeta library. Each CDR3 protein is one row after TCRdb ran MiXCR on the PCR reads. The sample holds just over 350,000 distinct CDR3 sequences, about 14% seen once. The material sequenced was PBMCs, taken from the stem cell graft. The source of these receptors is a human donor who donated a stem cell graft to a child with Fanconi anemia.

A note on this clonotype: It may be a read error: a sequence one base away is much more abundant. The rearrangement uses TRBV20-1 and TRBJ2-1; 7 bases fit TRBD1. CDR3 size: 14 residues. CDR1 and CDR2 from the germline V gene are DFQATT and SNEGSKA (reference sequence). CDR3 protein: CSASGDSSYYEQFF. The CDR3 nucleotides read TGCAGTGCTAGCGGGGACAGCTCCTACTATGAGCAGTTCTTC.

This clonotype has more than one count but fewer than ten. The chain recombines TRBV4-2 with TRBJ2-5, with 9 positions matching TRBD1. The V gene end was trimmed by 0 bases and the J gene end by 8 bases; junction bases not matched to a gene: 7. CDR1 and CDR2 (germline): LGHNA, YNFKEQ. This CDR3 is 15 amino acids long. The CDR3 region has the DNA TGTGCCAGCAGCCAAGAACCGGGACAGGGTGTCACCCAGTACTTC. Translated, it gives CASSQEPGQGVTQYF.

This clonotype was recorded at least ten times. The J gene is TRBJ2-5, the V gene TRBV7-9; tentatively, D is TRBD1 (5 bases). Germline lookup yields CDR1 SEHNR and CDR2 FQNEAQ (reference sequence). V was clipped by 2 bases and J by 4 bases, with 14 bases between them. This CDR3 is 15 amino acids long. CDR3 nucleotide sequence: TGTGCCAGCAGCTTAAGTGGACACCAGGGAGAGACCCAGTACTTC. It translates to CASSLSGHQGETQYF.

This clonotype was seen many times. The V gene is TRBV5-4, the J gene TRBJ2-3, with 7 bases aligning to TRBD2. This CDR3 contains 15 residues. V trimming: 5 bases; J trimming: 0 bases; junction bases outside the gene matches: 6. In germline, CDR1 is SGHNT, CDR2 YYREEE (reference sequence). CDR3 sequence (DNA): TGTGCCAGCAGTCAAAGGCGGGGGAGCACAGATACGCAGTATTTT. Translated: CASSQRRGSTDTQYF.

The rearrangement uses TRBV2 and TRBJ2-5; perhaps TRBD2 as D (7 bases). The V end was cut by 8 bases, the J end by 5 bases, with 15 bases between. Germline lookup yields CDR1 SNHLY and CDR2 FYNNEI. The CDR3 sequence is 13 residues long. CDR3 protein: CASSRGRGETQYF. The CDR3 DNA sequence: TGTGCCAGCTCACGGGGGAGGGGGGAGACCCAGTACTTC.

The chain recombines TRBV20-1 with TRBJ1-2; D perhaps matches TRBD1 (5 bases). The V gene's germline CDR1 is DFQATT and CDR2 SNEGSKA (reference sequence). Between the trimmed V and J ends, which lost 6 bases and 4 bases, there was a span of 12 bases. CDR3 length: 12 residues. CDR3 DNA: TGCAGTGCCGTTACTGGGGGCTATGGCTACACCTTC. It encodes CSAVTGGYGYTF.

This clonotype was counted between two and nine times. The chain has TRBV20-1 and TRBJ2-3; no firm D call. The CDR3 runs to 14 residues. Trimming stripped 3 bases from V and 6 bases from J, with 16 bases between. The V gene's germline CDR1 is DFQATT and CDR2 SNEGSKA (reference sequence). The CDR3 nucleotides are TGCAGTGCTAGTGGCGTGGTTAGGTCCGATACGCAGTATTTT. Amino acid sequence: CSASGVVRSDTQYF.

This clonotype came up a few times. V gene TRBV15 combines with J gene TRBJ2-5; D call uncertain. Germline-derived CDR1 and CDR2 are LNHNV and YYDKDF (reference sequence). V was clipped by 5 bases and J by 2 bases, with 9 bases between them. This CDR3 comprises 13 residues. CDR3 in amino acids: CATSPRLQETQYF. The CDR3 DNA is TGTGCCACCAGCCCCCGACTTCAAGAGACCCAGTACTTC.

V gene TRBV10-3 combines with J gene TRBJ2-7; D may be TRBD1 (6 bases). Trimming took off 2 bases at V and 3 bases at J, with 14 bases between the two ends. The CDR3 consists of 15 residues. Germline V gene lookup returns CDR1 ENHRY and CDR2 SYGVKD. CDR3 sequence (DNA): TGTGCCATCAGTGAGGGACAGAGCTGGTGCTACGAGCAGTACGTC. This sequence encodes CAISEGQSWCYEQYV.

In this sample, this clonotype turned up a few times. J is TRBJ2-1 and V is TRBV3-1; D might be TRBD2 (5 bases). The CDR3 is made up of 16 amino acids. CDR1 LGHDT and CDR2 YNNKEL come from the germline V gene (reference sequence). Trimming removed 0 bases from V and 5 bases from J, with 14 bases in between. The DNA of the CDR3 is TGTGCCAGCAGCCAAGAGAGTCATCCCGGGGACAATGAGCAGTTCTTC. This codes for CASSQESHPGDNEQFF.

The rearrangement uses TRBV20-1 and TRBJ2-1; a weak D match, TRBD2 (7 bases). The CDR3 consists of 16 residues. The V and J ends lost 6 bases and 0 bases respectively, with 18 bases between them. Germline CDR1 and CDR2: DFQATT and SNEGSKA (reference sequence). Here the CDR3 reads CSAMSGGQSSYNEQFF. The CDR3 DNA is TGCAGTGCCATGTCGGGGGGCCAGAGCTCCTACAATGAGCAGTTCTTC.

This clonotype was recorded at least ten times. The J gene is TRBJ2-1, the V gene TRBV28, with TRBD2 identical over 7 bases. V shed 7 bases, J shed 10 bases, and the junction held 7 bases outside the gene matches. Germline V gene data show CDR1 as MDHEN and CDR2 as SYDVKM. The CDR3 consists of 12 residues. The CDR3 DNA sequence: TGTGCCAGCAACCCGGGAGGTAGGGAGCAGTTCTTC. Translated, it gives CASNPGGREQFF.

The chain couples TRBV7-9 to TRBJ2-7, with D maybe TRBD1 (5 bases). This CDR3 spans 15 amino acids. The germline gives CDR1 SEHNR, CDR2 FQNEAQ (reference sequence). V shed 5 bases and J shed 7 bases, with 21 bases lying between them. The CDR3: CASSPSKGVPGEQYF. The CDR3 bases are TGTGCCAGCAGCCCCTCCAAAGGGGTCCCAGGGGAGCAGTACTTC.

In this sample, this clonotype turned up a few times. This sequence joins TRBV7-3 and TRBJ2-7, with TRBD1 as a possible D gene (6 bases). This CDR3 has 13 amino acids. The germline V and J ends were trimmed by 1 base and 6 bases, with 10 bases remaining between them. Germline lookup yields CDR1 SGHTA and CDR2 FQGTGA. The CDR3 loop is CASSLMEGGEQYF. The CDR3 nucleotides read TGTGCCAGCAGCTTAATGGAAGGGGGCGAGCAGTACTTC.

This clonotype was seen ten or more times. The chain joins TRBV29-1 to TRBJ2-7; unclear D gene. Germline-derived CDR1 and CDR2 are SQVTM and ANQGSEA. The germline V and J ends were trimmed by 4 bases and 0 bases, with 7 bases remaining between them. The CDR3 runs 12 residues. The CDR3 loop is CSVAESSYEQYF. Here the CDR3 DNA reads TGCAGCGTTGCTGAAAGCTCCTACGAGCAGTACTTC.

This clonotype was observed a handful of times. The J gene is TRBJ1-1, the V gene TRBV7-2; D uncertain. V gave up 2 bases and J gave up 1 base, with 8 bases separating them. CDR3 length equals 14 residues. The germline V gene encodes CDR1 SGHTA and CDR2 FQGNSA. CDR3 bases: TGTGCCAGCAGCTTACCCGGGAAGAACACTGAAGCTTTCTTT. It codes for CASSLPGKNTEAFF.

In its sample, this clonotype was seen a few times. V gene TRBV29-1 combines with J gene TRBJ2-7; no firm D call. This CDR3 region has 15 residues. Germline lookup yields CDR1 SQVTM and CDR2 ANQGSEA. V was clipped by 4 bases and J by 3 bases, with 19 bases between them. Here the CDR3 reads CSVVLMDRDYYEQYF. CDR3 coding DNA: TGCAGCGTTGTTCTCATGGACCGTGATTACTACGAGCAGTACTTC.

In this sample, this clonotype turned up many times. The rearrangement uses TRBV7-2 and TRBJ2-4; D gene unclear. With 1 base removed from V and 0 bases from J, the gap between germline ends came to 13 bases. Germline V gives CDR1 SGHTA, CDR2 FQGNSA. This CDR3 has 17 residues. Here the CDR3 DNA reads TGTGCCAGCAGCTTAGTACCGAAGGGAATAGCCAAAAACATTCAGTACTTC. Its protein product is CASSLVPKGIAKNIQYF.

This clonotype was picked up many times. J is TRBJ2-1 and V is TRBV7-9, with 12 nucleotides matching TRBD2. The germline gives CDR1 SEHNR, CDR2 FQNEAQ (reference sequence). The V gene end was trimmed by 5 bases and the J gene end by 0 bases; junction bases not matched to a gene: 17. The CDR3 length is 21 residues. The CDR3 bases are TGTGCCAGCAGCACCCCCGGAGGACTAGCGGGGTCCCCTAGCTCCTACAATGAGCAGTTCTTC. Translation gives CASSTPGGLAGSPSSYNEQFF.

This clonotype was counted ten times or more. The DNA of the CDR3 is TGTGCCAGCAGACACTCCCCCGGGAGGCCAAACACTGAAGCTTTCTTT. Translated: CASRHSPGRPNTEAFF. This chain joins TRBV28 and TRBJ1-1, with unresolved D. CDR3 length equals 16 residues. Between the trimmed V and J ends, which lost 6 bases and 2 bases, there was a span of 19 bases. Germline V CDR1 and CDR2: MDHEN, SYDVKM.

This clonotype was detected ten times or more. V is TRBV10-3 and J is TRBJ1-1; 8 nucleotides align to TRBD1. V lost 9 bases and J lost 1; bases outside the gene matches: 7. In germline, CDR1 is ENHRY, CDR2 SYGVKD. CDR3 length equals 14 residues. The CDR3: CAISGGQANTEAFF. CDR3 nucleotides: TGTGCCATTTCCGGGGGACAGGCGAACACTGAAGCTTTCTTT.

Only a few counts were recorded for this clonotype. V usage is TRBV6-2 or TRBV6-3 and J usage is TRBJ1-1; D not resolved. Per germline, CDR1 MNHEY and CDR2 SVGEGT. The CDR3 totals 13 residues. V was cut by 1 base and J by 1 base, with 4 bases left in between. The CDR3 DNA reads as TGTGCCAGCAGTTACTGGGAGAACACTGAAGCTTTCTTT. Translating it yields CASSYWENTEAFF.

There are a few counts of this clonotype. V and J are TRBV10-3 and TRBJ1-1, with D perhaps matching TRBD1 (5 bases). The CDR3 runs to 14 residues. The V gene lost 3 bases and the J gene lost 2 bases, with 10 bases spanning the gap. Germline V gene data show CDR1 as ENHRY and CDR2 as SYGVKD. The CDR3 here is CAISDRAQNTEAFF. The CDR3 nucleotides are TGTGCCATCAGTGACAGGGCCCAAAACACTGAAGCTTTCTTT.

This clonotype has just a few counts. The chain joins TRBV13 to TRBJ2-7; no clear D gene. Per germline, CDR1 PRHDT and CDR2 FYEKMQ (reference sequence). This CDR3 spans 14 amino acids. V shed 7 bases and J shed 5 bases, with 18 bases lying between them. The CDR3 reads CASNRLDQGNEQYV. CDR3 nucleotides: TGTGCCAGCAACCGTCTAGACCAAGGGAACGAGCAGTACGTC.

There are a few counts of this clonotype. J is TRBJ2-7 and V is TRBV12-3 or TRBV12-4; D remains ambiguous. V dropped 0 bases and J dropped 2 bases, with 11 bases sitting between them. CDR3 size: 15 residues. Here the CDR3 DNA reads TGTGCCAGCAGTTTAGCTCCACCTCCCACCTACGAGCAGTACTTC. Protein product: CASSLAPPPTYEQYF.

This clonotype was recorded at least ten times. This sequence joins TRBV13 and TRBJ2-3; unclear D gene. V shed 5 bases and J shed 3 bases, with 6 bases lying between them. Germline V lookup: CDR1 PRHDT, CDR2 FYEKMQ (reference sequence). This CDR3 is built from 12 residues. CDR3 protein: CASSRFTDTQYF. CDR3 DNA: TGTGCCAGCAGCCGATTTACAGATACGCAGTATTTT.

The gene calls are TRBV7-4 and TRBJ2-7, with 8 bases lining up with TRBD1. The germline V gene has CDR1 SGHVT and CDR2 SQSDAQ. V trimming: 9 bases; J trimming: 6 bases; junction bases outside the gene matches: 10. This CDR3 contains 13 residues. CDR3 region: CASSLTGVVEQYV. CDR3 nucleotides: TGTGCCAGTTCACTGACAGGGGTCGTCGAGCAGTACGTC.

This sequence joins TRBV12-3 or TRBV12-4 and TRBJ2-7; 10 bases match TRBD1. This CDR3 comprises 14 residues. CDR3 in amino acids: CTSSSGTGAYEQYV. For the CDR3, the DNA is TGTACCAGCAGTTCCGGGACAGGGGCCTACGAGCAGTACGTC.

There are many counts of this clonotype. The V gene is TRBV12-3 or TRBV12-4, the J gene TRBJ2-7; 9 positions agree with TRBD1. The trim removed 5 bases at V and 3 bases at J, leaving 11 bases unmatched. There are 16 residues in the CDR3. CDR3 nucleotides: TGTGCCAGCAGTGCCTCCCTATCGACAGGGGGCTACGAGCAGTACTTC. This encodes CASSASLSTGGYEQYF.

This clonotype came up a few times. The chain employs TRBV10-3 and TRBJ1-1, with D uncertain. V was cut by 2 bases and J by 2 bases, with 9 bases left in between. Looked up from germline, CDR1 is ENHRY and CDR2 is SYGVKD. CDR3 size: 14 residues. The CDR3: CAISEVAENTEAFF. The CDR3 region has the DNA TGTGCCATCAGTGAGGTGGCGGAAAACACTGAAGCTTTCTTT.